Below, 17 T cell receptor beta chains from the same sample are listed, as sequenced in a study of T-cell reconstitution after alpha-beta-depleted transplantation in children. It was with unique molecular identifiers that the TCRbeta library was prepared. From the PCR reads, TCRdb called clonotypes with MiXCR, one entry per CDR3 protein. The sample records hundreds of thousands of distinct CDR3 sequences, 10% to 15% being singletons. Here the sequenced sample was PBMCs, mostly from graft donor cells, taken 360 days after TCRalphabeta/CD19-depleted stem cell transplant. These receptors originate from a male patient younger than 18 who had a stem cell transplant for acute myeloid leukemia, so the T cells may come from the graft donor.

The chain links TRBV20-1 to TRBJ2-7, with 11 bases aligning to TRBD1. This CDR3 has 14 residues. CDR1 is DFQATT and CDR2 is SNEGSKA in the germline V gene (reference sequence). Germline trimming cut 0 bases from V and 3 bases from J; bases unmatched to any gene: 1. The CDR3 reads CSAREGTGGYEQYF. The CDR3 region has the DNA TGCAGTGCTAGAGAGGGGACAGGGGGCTACGAGCAGTACTTC.

This chain links TRBV6-2 or TRBV6-3 with TRBJ1-5, with D maybe TRBD1 (5 bases). This CDR3 has 15 residues. The germline gives CDR1 MNHEY, CDR2 SVGEGT. Trimming removed 5 bases from V and 4 bases from J, with 15 bases in between. The CDR3 here is CASSLSRQTNQPQHF. The CDR3, as DNA: TGTGCCAGCAGTCTATCTCGACAGACTAATCAGCCCCAGCATTTT.

This clonotype was counted between two and nine times. The CDR3 here is CASSQDFFSSGSTDTQYF. The CDR3, as DNA: TGCGCCAGCAGCCAAGACTTCTTCTCTAGCGGTAGCACAGATACGCAGTATTTT. J is TRBJ2-3 and V is TRBV4-3, with 7 bases that match TRBD2. After removal of 0 bases from V and 0 bases from J, the junction contained 9 bases not matched to a gene. Germline CDR1 and CDR2: LGHNA and YSLEER. The CDR3 runs to 18 residues.

This clonotype was counted only a few times. The V call is TRBV2, the J call TRBJ2-1; 7 positions agree with TRBD2. The V and J ends lost 7 bases and 0 bases, in that order; junction bases with no gene match: 12. The length of the CDR3 is 17 residues. The germline V gene has CDR1 SNHLY and CDR2 FYNNEI. CDR3 sequence reads: CASTWGGSRSSYNEQFF. CDR3 coding DNA: TGTGCCAGCACCTGGGGAGGGTCAAGGAGCTCCTACAATGAGCAGTTCTTC.

The gene calls are TRBV28 and TRBJ2-3; 13 nucleotides line up with TRBD2. Looked up from germline, CDR1 is MDHEN and CDR2 is SYDVKM. V was pared by 7 bases and J by 7 bases, with 8 bases of the junction left unmatched. CDR3 length equals 15 residues. Here the CDR3 reads CASTTLAGGPNTQYF. CDR3 DNA sequence: TGTGCCAGCACCACACTAGCGGGAGGGCCAAATACGCAGTATTTT.

This clonotype was observed at least ten times. The chain recombines TRBV11-2 with TRBJ1-4; D ambiguous. The germline V gene encodes CDR1 SGHAT and CDR2 FQNNGV. The CDR3 loop spans 16 amino acids. Trimming pared 1 base from V and 8 bases from J, leaving 17 bases between. The CDR3 region has the DNA TGTGCCAGCAGCTTAGGGCCCCCGGGCCGAGGGGAAAAACTGTTTTTT. Translated: CASSLGPPGRGEKLFF.

V and J are TRBV20-1 and TRBJ2-3; D unresolved. Trimming shortened V by 3 bases and J by 8 bases, and 15 bases separated the two germline ends. CDR1 is DFQATT, CDR2 SNEGSKA, per germline (reference sequence). CDR3 length: 13 residues. The CDR3 here is CSASQAYPVTQYF. The CDR3, as DNA: TGCAGTGCTAGTCAAGCTTACCCTGTTACGCAGTATTTT.

This clonotype showed up just once. The chain recombines TRBV19 with TRBJ2-1; 12 bases are shared with TRBD2. Losses at the gene ends were 0 bases for V and 7 bases for J; bases not matched to a gene: 4. The V gene's germline CDR1 is LNHDA and CDR2 SQIVND (reference sequence). This CDR3 contains 16 residues. The chain's CDR3 is CASSIDRLAGENEQFF. As DNA, the CDR3 is TGTGCCAGTAGTATAGATCGACTAGCGGGAGAGAATGAGCAGTTCTTC.

This CDR3 is CSASLDRGNSPLHF. CDR3 DNA sequence: TGCAGTGCTAGTTTGGACAGGGGGAATTCACCCCTCCACTTT. This chain joins TRBV20-1 and TRBJ1-6; 10 bases fit TRBD1. Trimming took 3 bases from V and 7 from J; bases not matched to a gene: 3. Germline CDR1 DFQATT, CDR2 SNEGSKA (reference sequence). This CDR3 region has 14 residues.

Worth noting for this clonotype: Sequence at one end of the junction differs from germline and may be a read error. The chain has TRBV10-3 and TRBJ2-7; 7 nucleotides line up with TRBD2. Per the germline V gene, CDR1 is ENHRY and CDR2 is SYGVKD. The CDR3 is 18 amino acids. For the CDR3, the DNA is TGTACCATCTGCCCCTTCCTTGGACCCCGACTAGCTGGATACGAGCAGTACTTC. It specifies CTICPFLGPRLAGYEQYF.

This clonotype was seen many times. The chain carries TRBV12-3 or TRBV12-4 and TRBJ2-3, with 9 bases identical to TRBD1. The V gene end was trimmed by 1 base and the J gene end by 4 bases; junction bases not matched to a gene: 3. CDR3 length: 15 amino acids. The DNA for the CDR3 is TGTGCCAGCAGTTTAGACGGACAGGGGTCAGATACGCAGTATTTT. It yields the protein CASSLDGQGSDTQYF.

This clonotype was found a few times. The genes are TRBV12-3 or TRBV12-4 and TRBJ2-1; 10 bases align to TRBD1. The CDR3 is 17 amino acids. The junction had 11 bases not matched to a gene; V was cut back by 5 bases and J by 4 bases. The CDR3, as DNA: TGTGCCAGCAGTCCTAGCCGGGACAGGGGTCGGTACAATGAGCAGTTCTTC. This codes for CASSPSRDRGRYNEQFF.

This clonotype was counted between two and nine times. V usage is TRBV24-1 and J usage is TRBJ2-7, with D hard to call. Trimming pared 5 bases from V and 3 bases from J, leaving 4 bases between. The germline CDR1 and CDR2 sequences are KGHDR and SFDVKD. The CDR3 is 11 residues long. The CDR3: CATSAGYEQYF. Written as DNA, the CDR3 is TGTGCCACCAGTGCTGGCTACGAGCAGTACTTC.

This chain's CDR3 is CASSSGAGGWYEQYF. The CDR3 DNA is TGTGCCAGCAGTTCAGGGGCAGGGGGTTGGTACGAGCAGTACTTC. The rearrangement links TRBV27 to TRBJ2-7; 7 bases fit TRBD1. V lost 4 bases and J lost 4; bases outside the gene matches: 10. The germline V gene has CDR1 MNHEY and CDR2 SMNVEV (reference sequence). The CDR3 contains 15 residues.

This clonotype was seen a handful of times. The chain links TRBV6-5 to TRBJ1-1; D gene ambiguous. The germline CDR1 and CDR2 sequences are MNHEY and SVGAGI. The CDR3 consists of 13 residues. Trimming took off 2 bases at V and 10 bases at J, with 14 bases between the two ends. CDR3 sequence (DNA): TGTGCCAGCAGTTACGGCTCTGGTGGGATAGCTTTCTTT. Translated: CASSYGSGGIAFF.

This chain connects TRBV29-1 to TRBJ2-2, with D possibly matching TRBD2 (5 bases). Per the germline V gene, CDR1 is SQVTM and CDR2 is ANQGSEA. This CDR3 is built from 15 residues. The V and J ends lost 5 bases and 0 bases respectively, with 13 bases between them. The CDR3: CSVRSVLTNTGELFF. The CDR3 DNA reads as TGCAGCGTTCGTAGCGTTTTGACGAACACCGGGGAGCTGTTTTTT.

This chain connects TRBV20-1 to TRBJ1-1; D is ambiguous. Germline-derived CDR1 and CDR2 are DFQATT and SNEGSKA (reference sequence). This CDR3 is built from 14 residues. Trimming left V 0 bases short and J 0 bases short, with 8 bases between. CDR3 amino acids: CSARDPQVNTEAFF. The CDR3 nucleotides read TGCAGTGCTAGAGATCCGCAGGTGAACACTGAAGCTTTCTTT.